The rows below give T cell receptor beta chains drawn from one sample of a study of a mutant IDH1 vaccine in newly diagnosed glioma. Profiling relied on immunoSEQ multiplex PCR, and the TCRdb table lists in-frame clones only, not all of them. Of about 46,000 clones in the sample, about three quarters are singletons; the top ten hold approximately 2%. Sequenced material: PBMCs, taken from a glioma patient treated with radiotherapy, temozolomide or both. Every receptor here comes from a middle-aged woman with glioma. The CDR3 runs from the conserved cysteine through the conserved F or W. The D gene is left open where the match is weak. For some rows the clone size is stated as once, few or many, or as a class when expanded; others skip it.

V gene	clone size	D gene	J gene	CDR3 DNA	CDR3 protein
TRBV18	-	TRBD2	TRBJ2-7	TGTGCCAGCTCACCAACTAGCGGGGACTACGAGCAGTACTTC	CASSPTSGDYEQYF
TRBV5-1	-	TRBD2	TRBJ2-3	TGCGCCAGCAGCTTGGATCGGGGGGGACGTGGTACGCAGTATTTT	CASSLDRGGRGTQYF
TRBV7-6	-	-	TRBJ1-4	TGTGCCAGCAGCTTAGTAAGGGACGCGAGCGAAAAACTGTTTTTT	CASSLVRDASEKLFF
TRBV6-6	-	-	TRBJ2-3	TGTGCCGGAGGGACGGTTAGCACAGATACGCAGTATTTT	CAGGTVSTDTQYF
TRBV5-1	once	-	TRBJ1-1	TGCGCCAGCAGCTTTTACGGCCATGAGGGCACTGAAGCTTTCTTT	CASSFYGHEGTEAFF
TRBV5-1	-	-	TRBJ1-2	TGCGCCAGCAGCTTGGGCAACCTCGGCTACACCTTC	CASSLGNLGYTF
TRBV6-5	-	-	TRBJ1-1	TGTGCCAGCAGTCGTCAGGTCCAGAACACTGAAGCTTTCTTT	CASSRQVQNTEAFF
TRBV30	-	TRBD1	TRBJ1-5	TGTGCCTGGAGTGTACTGGGGACAGGGGTTAATCAGCCCCAGCATTTT	CAWSVLGTGVNQPQHF
TRBV6-1	once	-	TRBJ1-5	TGTGCCAGCAGTGAACGGGGGGTCTTAGGCAATCAGCCCCAGCATTTT	CASSERGVLGNQPQHF
TRBV19	-	TRBD2	TRBJ2-7	TGTGCCAGTAGTATAGGTAGCGGGGGGACCTACGAGCAGTACTTC	CASSIGSGGTYEQYF
TRBV10-1	-	-	TRBJ1-1	TGCGCCAGCAGTGATGGGGGGCCGAACACTGAAGCTTTCTTT	CASSDGGPNTEAFF
TRBV2	-	TRBD1	TRBJ2-6	TGTGCCAGCAACCCCCAGGGGGCTGGGGCCAACGTCCTGACTTTC	CASNPQGAGANVLTF
TRBV27	-	-	TRBJ2-7	TGTGCCAGCTCTAGACAGAGCTCCTACGAGCAGTACTTC	CASSRQSSYEQYF
TRBV9	-	TRBD2	TRBJ2-1	TGTGCCAGTGAGCGCGGGACTACCTCCGGAGAGCAGTTCTTC	CASERGTTSGEQFF
TRBV4-1	-	TRBD1	TRBJ1-2	TGCGCCAGCAGCCGGGATCAGACAGGGGGCAACTATGGCTACACCTTC	CASSRDQTGGNYGYTF
TRBV21-1	-	-	TRBJ1-1	TGTGCCAGCAGCGTCAACAGGGGGACGTTGAACACTGAAGCTTTCTTT	CASSVNRGTLNTEAFF
TRBV5-6	medium-sized	-	TRBJ2-3	TGTGCCAGCAGCGGATCCAGGGGAAAGGGAGATACGCAGTATTTT	CASSGSRGKGDTQYF
TRBV13	-	-	TRBJ1-2	TGTGCCAGCAGCAGTCCCGCCCACTACTATGGCTACACCTTC	CASSSPAHYYGYTF
TRBV7-3	-	-	TRBJ1-1	TGTGCCAGCAGCTGGGGGCGTCTCACTGAAGCTTTCTTT	CASSWGRLTEAFF
TRBV20-1	once	-	TRBJ2-3	TGCAGCTGGGGGGCCGGGGATACGCAGTATTTT	CSWGAGDTQYF